This T cell receptor beta chain was retrieved from a study of T cell repertoires in cytomegalovirus infection. Study-wide context: Carrying CMV and the relevant HLA type showed in public TCR beta signatures.

The ends lost 3 bases at V and 5 bases at J; junction bases unmatched: 6. This CDR3 has 14 amino acids. The germline V gene encodes CDR1 SGHRS and CDR2 YFSETQ. In this sample, this clonotype turned up many times. TCRdb reanalysed the reads using MiXCR and keeps one entry per CDR3 protein. The table lists about 250,000 distinct CDR3 sequences, about 5.9% of them singletons. The chain carries TRBV5-1 and TRBJ2-7; the match to TRBD1 covers 9 bases. Specimen: PBMCs. The sequence derives from a human donor in good health (CMV status not recorded). Some clones in this sample may be carry-over from other donors' samples. The CDR3 is CASSWRTGEDEQYF. The DNA for the CDR3 is TGCGCCAGCAGCTGGAGGACAGGGGAGGACGAGCAGTACTTC.